This T cell receptor (beta chain) comes out of a study of T cell repertoires in cytomegalovirus infection. Looking at the study overall: CMV epitopes in the study were HLA-C-restricted (recently identified) and HLA-B-restricted (well studied). A matching HLA type, together with CMV infection, was signaled by public TCR beta signatures.

This clonotype occurred a few times. Its antigen is undetermined. Germline V lookup: CDR1 LGHNA, CDR2 YNFKEQ. V lost 1 base, J lost 5 bases, and 4 bases stayed unmatched. The CDR3 is 14 residues long. TCRdb reprocessed the reads with MiXCR, giving one entry per CDR3 protein. The top ten clones hold about 25% of a sample with under 200,000 distinct CDR3 sequences, about 20% of them seen once. Source: CD8+ T cells from cultured PBMCs, taken from culture after CMV antigen stimulation. This sequence originates from a human donor in good health (CMV status not recorded). Some clones in this sample may be carry-over from other donors' samples. J is TRBJ1-2 and V is TRBV4-2; 7 bases are shared with TRBD1. The CDR3 bases are TGTGCCAGCAGCCAAGGAGGGACAGTTTATGGCTACACCTTC. Amino acids: CASSQGGTVYGYTF.